This TCR beta chain is from a study of chemoradiotherapy in HPV16-positive cancers. Worth noting for this clone: Its target is not known.

The V gene's germline CDR1 is GTSNPN and CDR2 SVGIG (reference sequence). V was shortened by 0 bases and J by 5 bases, with 14 bases between the two germline ends. The CDR3 totals 14 residues. TCRdb's table, derived via immunoSEQ multiplex PCR, lists solely in-frame clones and lacks some. The table shows some 11,000 clones, with 70% to 85% occurring only once. Regarding the study as a whole: During treatment, candidate HPV-specific clones and E7-related motifs expanded in tumor.

The chain carries TRBV30 and TRBJ2-7; either TRBD1 or TRBD2 may fit D (5 bases each). This specimen was acquired from a patient who underwent chemoradiotherapy. The TCR sequence derives from a human donor with HPV-associated anogenital cancer. CDR3 amino acids: CAWSVMHRDHEQYF. The CDR3 DNA reads as TGTGCCTGGAGTGTTATGCATAGGGACCACGAGCAGTACTTC.